What follows is one T cell receptor beta chain and its context. Germline is not matched at one junction end, which may reflect a read error. This sample is drawn from a study of CDR3 diversity in severe acne. This CDR3 spans 18 amino acids. TCRdb ran MiXCR on the PCR reads and lists one entry per CDR3 protein. The table includes approximately 80,000 distinct CDR3 sequences, 51% detected once. The sample taken for sequencing was blood. V gene TRBV12-3 or TRBV12-4 combines with J gene TRBJ1-6; D gene uncertain. The origin of this receptor is a male donor in good health, without acne. The CDR3 bases are TGTGCCAGCAGTTTACTAATATTAGGGCAGCCTTATAATTCACCCTTCCACTTT. This encodes CASSLLILGQPYNSPFHF.